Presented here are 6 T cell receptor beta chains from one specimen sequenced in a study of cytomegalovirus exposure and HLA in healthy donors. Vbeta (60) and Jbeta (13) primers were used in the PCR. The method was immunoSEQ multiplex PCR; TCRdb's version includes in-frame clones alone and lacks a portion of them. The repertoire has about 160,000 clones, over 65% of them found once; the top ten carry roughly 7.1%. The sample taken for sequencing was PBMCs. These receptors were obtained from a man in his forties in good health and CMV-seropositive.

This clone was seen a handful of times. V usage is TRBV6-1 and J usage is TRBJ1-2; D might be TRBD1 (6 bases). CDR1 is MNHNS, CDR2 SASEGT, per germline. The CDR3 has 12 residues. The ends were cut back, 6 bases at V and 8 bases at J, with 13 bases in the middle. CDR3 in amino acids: CASRAGARGYTF. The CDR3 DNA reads TGTGCCAGCAGGGCAGGGGCCCGGGGCTACACCTTC.

CDR3 region: CASSERQSGNQPQHF. The CDR3 DNA is TGTGCCAGCAGTGAGAGACAATCAGGAAATCAGCCCCAGCATTTT. This chain uses TRBV6-1 with TRBJ1-5; D is uncertain. The V gene lost 3 bases and the J gene lost 4 bases, with 13 bases spanning the gap. The CDR3 extends over 15 amino acids. CDR1 MNHNS and CDR2 SASEGT come from the germline V gene.

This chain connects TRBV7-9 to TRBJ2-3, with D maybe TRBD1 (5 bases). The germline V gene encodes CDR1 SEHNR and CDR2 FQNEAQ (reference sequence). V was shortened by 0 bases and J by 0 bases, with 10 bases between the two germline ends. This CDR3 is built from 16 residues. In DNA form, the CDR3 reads TGTGCCAGCAGCTTAGCGGGGCAACCTAGCACAGATACGCAGTATTTT. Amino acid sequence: CASSLAGQPSTDTQYF. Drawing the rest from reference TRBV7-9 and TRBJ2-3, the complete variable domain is DTGVSQNPRHKITKRGQNVTFRCDPISEHNRLYWYRQTLGQGPEFLTYFQNEAQLEKSRLLSDRFSAERPKGSFSTLEIQRTEQGDSAMYLCASSLAGQPSTDTQYFGPGTRLTVL.

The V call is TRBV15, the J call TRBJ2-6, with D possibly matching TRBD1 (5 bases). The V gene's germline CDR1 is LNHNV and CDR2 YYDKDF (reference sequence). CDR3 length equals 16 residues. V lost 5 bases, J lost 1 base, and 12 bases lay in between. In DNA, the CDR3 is TGTGCCACCAGCCGAAAAGGGGATTCTGGGGCCAACGTCCTGACTTTC. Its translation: CATSRKGDSGANVLTF.

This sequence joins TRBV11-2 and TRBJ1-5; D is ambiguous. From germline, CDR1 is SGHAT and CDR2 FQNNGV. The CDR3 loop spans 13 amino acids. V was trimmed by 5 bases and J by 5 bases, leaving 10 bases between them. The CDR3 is CASSPGGDQPQHF. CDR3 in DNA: TGTGCCAGCAGCCCAGGCGGGGATCAGCCCCAGCATTTT.

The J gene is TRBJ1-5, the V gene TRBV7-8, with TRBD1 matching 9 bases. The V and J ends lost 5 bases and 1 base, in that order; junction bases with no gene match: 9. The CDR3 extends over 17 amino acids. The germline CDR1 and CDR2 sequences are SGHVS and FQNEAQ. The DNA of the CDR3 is TGTGCCAGCAGCCCCGGCCCGGACAGGGGCAGCAATCAGCCCCAGCATTTT. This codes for CASSPGPDRGSNQPQHF.